This passage covers 17 T cell receptor beta chains from one sample sequenced in a study of cytomegalovirus exposure and HLA in healthy donors. Method: immunoSEQ multiplex PCR; TCRdb's copy keeps in-frame clones and lacks some. The sample holds hundreds of thousands of clones, 75% to 90% seen once. Source material: PBMCs. The origin of the receptors is a woman between 18 and 29 years old in good health and CMV-seronegative.

The chain links TRBV28 to TRBJ2-3; TRBD2 agrees at 11 bases. Germline V gene data show CDR1 as MDHEN and CDR2 as SYDVKM. The CDR3 loop spans 15 amino acids. J was trimmed by 6 bases and V by 4 bases; bases with no gene match: 6. The CDR3: CASSSLAGASDTQYF. In nucleotides, the CDR3 is TGTGCCAGCAGTTCACTAGCGGGAGCGTCCGATACGCAGTATTTT.

The V and J genes are TRBV11-2 and TRBJ2-5; D perhaps matches TRBD1 (5 bases). V was pared by 6 bases and J by 3 bases, with 20 bases between. This CDR3 is 16 amino acids long. CDR1 and CDR2 from the germline V gene are SGHAT and FQNNGV. DNA of the CDR3: TGTGCCAGCAGTCGTGCTAGGGCCCAAGGGGAAGAGACCCAGTACTTC. This encodes CASSRARAQGEETQYF.

The chain carries TRBV11-2 and TRBJ2-1; the D is unclear. Trimming took off 2 bases at V and 5 bases at J, with 10 bases between the two ends. CDR1 and CDR2 (germline): SGHAT, FQNNGV. This CDR3 is built from 14 residues. The CDR3 here is CASSLRRLNNEQFF. CDR3 nucleotide sequence: TGTGCCAGCAGCTTAAGAAGACTCAACAATGAGCAGTTCTTC.

In nucleotides, the CDR3 is TGTGCCAGCAGCCCCGGACAGGGCTATAATTCACCCCTCCACTTT. It specifies CASSPGQGYNSPLHF. This chain links TRBV27 with TRBJ1-6; 8 positions agree with TRBD1. Germline lookup yields CDR1 MNHEY and CDR2 SMNVEV (reference sequence). V lost 6 bases and J lost 3; bases outside the gene matches: 4. The CDR3 is made up of 15 amino acids.

The gene calls are TRBV19 and TRBJ1-1; D gene uncertain. The CDR3 contains 14 residues. Germline assignment: CDR1 LNHDA and CDR2 SQIVND (reference sequence). Trimming stripped 5 bases from V and 4 bases from J, with 14 bases between. CDR3 coding DNA: TGTGCCAGTAGTTCGGCGGGAGGAACCACTGAAGCTTTCTTT. Translation gives CASSSAGGTTEAFF.

The rearrangement joins TRBV28 to TRBJ2-7; D is unresolved. V lost 7 bases to trimming and J lost 2 bases, with 6 bases between them. The germline gives CDR1 MDHEN, CDR2 SYDVKM. The CDR3 has 11 amino acids. CDR3 nucleotide sequence: TGTGCCAGCACTACGGCCTACGAGCAGTACTTC. Its translation: CASTTAYEQYF.

The table lists this clone with a count of one. In nucleotides, the CDR3 is TGTGCCAGCAGTCTGAGGGTGCCCTACGAGCAGTACTTC. This sequence encodes CASSLRVPYEQYF. This rearrangement joins TRBV28 to TRBJ2-7; TRBD2 might be the D (5 bases). Germline assignment: CDR1 MDHEN and CDR2 SYDVKM. V was clipped by 5 bases and J by 2 bases, with 10 bases between them. This CDR3 has 13 residues.

The chain employs TRBV5-4 and TRBJ1-1, with unresolved D. The germline CDR1 and CDR2 sequences are SGHNT and YYREEE (reference sequence). CDR3 length: 15 residues. The V end was cut by 4 bases, the J end by 1 base, with 14 bases between. CDR3 loop: CASSMGVRANTEAFF. In nucleotides, the CDR3 is TGTGCCAGCAGCATGGGTGTTAGGGCGAACACTGAAGCTTTCTTT.

This chain links TRBV19 with TRBJ1-1, with D possibly being TRBD1 (5 bases). CDR1 and CDR2 from the germline V gene are LNHDA and SQIVND (reference sequence). V lost 4 bases and J 3 bases, leaving 18 bases between the germline ends. The length of the CDR3 is 16 residues. Here the CDR3 DNA reads TGTGCCAGTAGTAGAAGACAGCGCCTTGGGGACACTGAAGCTTTCTTT. It codes for CASSRRQRLGDTEAFF.

The chain's CDR3 is CASRAGVSSYNEQFF. The CDR3 DNA reads TGTGCCAGCAGAGCGGGAGTGAGCTCCTACAATGAGCAGTTCTTC. The chain combines TRBV28 with TRBJ2-1; 8 nucleotides align to TRBD2. Germline V gene sequence: CDR1 MDHEN, CDR2 SYDVKM. The CDR3 sequence is 15 residues long. V lost 6 bases and J lost 0; bases outside the gene matches: 4.

The CDR3: CASSVLGVNGGYTF. For the CDR3, the DNA is TGTGCCAGCAGCGTGTTAGGCGTTAATGGGGGCTACACCTTC. The rearrangement joins TRBV7-9 to TRBJ1-2; D unresolved. The germline gives CDR1 SEHNR, CDR2 FQNEAQ (reference sequence). There are 14 residues in the CDR3. V was pared by 5 bases and J by 8 bases, with 18 bases between. The complete variable domain, with remaining parts taken from reference TRBV7-9 and TRBJ1-2, reads DTGVSQNPRHKITKRGQNVTFRCDPISEHNRLYWYRQTLGQGPEFLTYFQNEAQLEKSRLLSDRFSAERPKGSFSTLEIQRTEQGDSAMYLCASSVLGVNGGYTFGSGTRLTVV.

The gene calls are TRBV5-1 and TRBJ2-5, with 7 nucleotides matching TRBD1. Germline assignment: CDR1 SGHRS and CDR2 YFSETQ. Trimming cost V 4 bases and J 5 bases; bases outside gene matches: 5. The CDR3 has 13 residues. The CDR3 here is CASSLLQGETQYF. The CDR3 region has the DNA TGCGCCAGCAGCCTATTACAGGGGGAGACCCAGTACTTC.

The chain carries TRBV2 and TRBJ1-1; D gene ambiguous. The V gene's germline CDR1 is SNHLY and CDR2 FYNNEI. V lost 6 bases and J lost 10, with 21 bases in between. The CDR3 has 14 amino acids. This chain's CDR3 is CASRISGLSEGAFF. The CDR3, as DNA: TGTGCCAGCAGAATTTCAGGATTATCAGAAGGAGCTTTCTTT. Together with reference TRBV2 and TRBJ1-1, the CDR3 gives the full variable domain: EPEVTQTPSHQVTQMGQEVILRCVPISNHLYFYWYRQILGQKVEFLVSFYNNEISEKSEIFDDQFSVERPDGSNFTLKIRSTKLEDSAMYFCASRISGLSEGAFFGQGTRLTVV.

This chain uses TRBV5-1 with TRBJ2-5; either TRBD1 or TRBD2 may supply D (5 bases each). V dropped 0 bases and J dropped 1 base, with 10 bases sitting between them. This CDR3 is 15 amino acids long. Germline V CDR1 and CDR2: SGHRS, YFSETQ. The CDR3 sequence: CASSLAPGPQETQYF. In DNA form, the CDR3 reads TGCGCCAGCAGCTTGGCCCCGGGACCCCAAGAGACCCAGTACTTC. The full variable domain, completed using reference TRBV5-1 and TRBJ2-5, is KAGVTQTPRYLIKTRGQQVTLSCSPISGHRSVSWYQQTPGQGLQFLFEYFSETQRNKGNFPGRFSGRQFSNSRSEMNVSTLELGDSALYLCASSLAPGPQETQYFGPGTRLLVL.

J is TRBJ2-1 and V is TRBV6-4; D unclear. Trimming stripped 5 bases from V and 4 bases from J, with 15 bases between. Germline V gene data show CDR1 as MRHNA and CDR2 as SNTAGT. The CDR3 spans 15 residues. The CDR3 here is CASSRIAASYNEQFF. The CDR3 nucleotides read TGTGCCAGCAGTCGGATAGCAGCGAGTTACAATGAGCAGTTCTTC.

This chain's CDR3 is CASSLDRSSYEQYF. The DNA of the CDR3 is TGTGCCAGCAGCTTGGACAGAAGCTCCTACGAGCAGTACTTC. The rearrangement uses TRBV7-8 and TRBJ2-7, with D possibly matching TRBD1 (6 bases). Trimming left V 3 bases short and J 0 bases short, with 9 bases between. The CDR3 totals 14 residues. Germline CDR1 SGHVS, CDR2 FQNEAQ.

The V and J genes are TRBV6-1 and TRBJ2-1, with D unresolved. The CDR3 has 15 residues. The V gene's germline CDR1 is MNHNS and CDR2 SASEGT. Trimming removed 4 bases at V and 4 bases at J, with 14 bases between. CDR3 nucleotide sequence: TGTGCCAGCAGTGTTGGACGGATGCCTTACAATGAGCAGTTCTTC. As protein: CASSVGRMPYNEQFF.